Following are 9 T cell receptor beta chains from one sample sequenced in a study of beta chain features in type 1 diabetes. General study results and limits: Shortening of TCRB CDR3s, moderate but significant, appeared in all four CD4+ subsets of Type 1 diabetes patients.

Their cognate antigens are unknown. All of the isolated RNA was reverse transcribed, so expressed TCRB transcripts were sequenced. Clones were read by immunoSEQ multiplex PCR, and TCRdb kept only the in-frame ones, dropping some. Of 600,000 to 750,000 clones listed, around 12% are singletons. The specimen was naive CD4+ T cells from blood. The receptors were gathered from a man between 25 and 39 years old with type 1 diabetes.

The rearrangement links TRBV18 to TRBJ2-5; tentative D call: TRBD1 (6 bases). Germline loops: CDR1 KGHSH, CDR2 LQKENI. The V gene lost 5 bases and the J gene lost 3 bases, with 10 bases spanning the gap. The CDR3 length is 13 residues. This CDR3 is CASSTRTEETQYF. The CDR3 coding sequence is TGTGCCAGCTCAACTCGGACAGAAGAGACCCAGTACTTC. The entire variable domain, with the rest obtained from reference TRBV18 and TRBJ2-5, is as follows: NAGVMQNPRHLVRRRGQEARLRCSPMKGHSHVYWYRQLPEEGLKFMVYLQKENIIDESGMPKERFSAEFPKEGPSILRIQQVVRGDSAAYFCASSTRTEETQYFGPGTRLLVL.

V gene TRBV5-6 combines with J gene TRBJ1-2; tentative D call: TRBD1 (6 bases). The CDR3 loop spans 13 amino acids. The germline CDR1 and CDR2 sequences are SGHDT and YYEEEE. V gave up 4 bases and J gave up 2 bases, with 9 bases separating them. CDR3 residues: CASSTGHNYGYTF. CDR3 in DNA: TGTGCCAGCAGCACGGGACACAACTATGGCTACACCTTC.

This clone has a handful of counts. The gene calls are TRBV29-1 and TRBJ1-2; D not resolved. CDR1 is SQVTM, CDR2 ANQGSEA, per germline. V was cut by 5 bases and J by 2 bases, with 9 bases left in between. This CDR3 has 12 residues. For the CDR3, the DNA is TGCAGCGTTAAGGAGGGCAACTATGGCTACACCTTC. Translated, it gives CSVKEGNYGYTF.

This clone was seen more than once but under ten times. The sample holds other DNA sequences that translate to the same CDR3. The V call is TRBV6-5, the J call TRBJ1-1; D is unresolved. The CDR3 contains 13 residues. Trimming took off 0 bases at V and 1 base at J, with 3 bases between the two ends. Germline V lookup: CDR1 MNHEY, CDR2 SVGAGI. CDR3 DNA: TGTGCCAGCAGTTACTCGGCGAACACTGAAGCTTTCTTT. Protein: CASSYSANTEAFF.

DNA of the CDR3: TGTGCCAGTAGTACCAGTGGTTCTCCCGGGGAGCTGTTTTTT. It is translated as CASSTSGSPGELFF. The gene calls are TRBV19 and TRBJ2-2; D is undetermined. This CDR3 contains 14 residues. V shed 4 bases and J shed 6 bases, with 12 bases lying between them. Germline CDR1 reads LNHDA; CDR2 reads SQIVND (reference sequence).

This clone appeared a few times. CDR3 nucleotides: TGTGCCAGCAGCTTTAAGGTTCAGGGCACAGATACGCAGTATTTT. Its protein product is CASSFKVQGTDTQYF. V and J are TRBV7-2 and TRBJ2-3; D unresolved. The CDR3 extends over 15 amino acids. Trimming shortened V by 3 bases and J by 1 base, and 11 bases separated the two germline ends. Germline V gives CDR1 SGHTA, CDR2 FQGNSA.

This clone was found a few times. The V call is TRBV19, the J call TRBJ1-3; TRBD1 matches at 7 bases. J gave up 0 bases and V 5 bases, and 4 bases lay outside the gene matches. CDR1 and CDR2 (germline): LNHDA, SQIVND (reference sequence). This CDR3 has 15 amino acids. The DNA for the CDR3 is TGTGCCAGTAGTTCGGGACAGAGCTCTGGAAACACCATATATTTT. This translates into CASSSGQSSGNTIYF.

This clone was counted a few times. The chain links TRBV14 to TRBJ1-4; D gene ambiguous. Deletions cut 1 base from V and 8 bases from J, with 20 bases between. The CDR3 covers 17 residues. Germline V gene data show CDR1 as SGHDN and CDR2 as FVKESK. The CDR3 here is CASSQVLPSWEREKLFF. The CDR3, as DNA: TGTGCCAGCAGCCAAGTTTTGCCCTCCTGGGAGAGGGAAAAACTGTTTTTT.

This clone has a handful of counts. The V gene is TRBV29-1, the J gene TRBJ1-2, with 7 bases matching TRBD1. V gave up 7 bases and J gave up 7 bases; unmatched junction bases: 12. This CDR3 has 13 amino acids. CDR1 is SQVTM and CDR2 is ANQGSEA in the germline V gene. CDR3 sequence: CSDRDSPLGGYTF. CDR3 sequence (DNA): TGCAGCGACAGGGACAGTCCTTTGGGTGGCTACACCTTC.